Shown below are 17 T cell receptor beta chains from a single sample sequenced in a study of shared clonotypes between healthy human individuals. This table comes from immunoSEQ multiplex PCR, and its TCRdb copy is limited to in-frame clones, with some not included. The sample lists more than 400,000 clones, around 80% occurring once. The specimen was PBMCs. The source of these receptors is a woman aged 40 to 49 in good health. Some clones in this sample may be carry-over from other donors' samples.

This clone was counted between two and nine times. Sequence at one end of the junction differs from germline and may be a read error. The rearrangement joins TRBV4-1 to TRBJ1-2; D gene ambiguous. CDR1 MGHRA and CDR2 YSYEKL come from the germline V gene. The length of the CDR3 is 14 residues. The CDR3 DNA follows: TGCGCCAGCAGCCAAGGGGTTTGGGCAGTTGGCTACAACTTC. Residues: CASSQGVWAVGYNF.

The V call is TRBV6-6, the J call TRBJ1-5, with unresolved D. CDR1 and CDR2 from the germline V gene are MNHNY and SVGAGI (reference sequence). The ends were cut back, 3 bases at V and 3 bases at J, with 12 bases in the middle. This CDR3 has 15 amino acids. The CDR3 loop is CASSYGPEPNQPQHF. CDR3 bases: TGTGCCAGCAGTTATGGGCCAGAACCCAATCAGCCCCAGCATTTT.

V and J are TRBV20-1 and TRBJ1-5, with D unclear. This CDR3 has 11 residues. Germline V gene sequence: CDR1 DFQATT, CDR2 SNEGSKA (reference sequence). Trimming cost V 2 bases and J 7 bases, with 6 bases left between them. CDR3 sequence reads: CSARKEQPQHF. DNA for the CDR3: TGCAGTGCTAGAAAGGAGCAGCCCCAGCATTTT.

A few counts support this clone. The V and J genes are TRBV7-3 and TRBJ1-2; TRBD1 agrees at 7 bases. Trimming removed 1 base from V and 2 bases from J; junction bases left unmatched: 4. Germline assignment: CDR1 SGHTA and CDR2 FQGTGA. The CDR3 has 15 amino acids. The CDR3 sequence: CASSLIGGANYGYTF. DNA of the CDR3: TGTGCCAGCAGCTTAATAGGGGGCGCAAACTATGGCTACACCTTC. The full variable domain, with the rest looked up from reference TRBV7-3 and TRBJ1-2, is GAGVSQTPSNKVTEKGKYVELRCDPISGHTALYWYRQSLGQGPEFLIYFQGTGAADDSGLPNDRFFAVRPEGSVSTLKIQRTERGDSAVYLCASSLIGGANYGYTFGSGTRLTVV.

Worth noting for this clone: Other DNA sequences in the sample encode the same CDR3. This chain joins TRBV4-3 and TRBJ2-7; D may correspond to TRBD1 or TRBD2 (6 bases each). V gave up 2 bases and J gave up 7 bases, with 15 bases separating them. The V gene's germline CDR1 is LGHNA and CDR2 YSLEER. The CDR3 length is 14 residues. The CDR3 here is CASSQKQGGGEQYF. As DNA, the CDR3 is TGCGCCAGCAGCCAAAAACAGGGAGGAGGGGAGCAGTACTTC.

J is TRBJ2-7 and V is TRBV6-1; possible D gene TRBD1, 6 bases. V was cut by 6 bases and J by 3 bases, with 9 bases left in between. The CDR3 has 12 residues. CDR1 and CDR2 (germline): MNHNS, SASEGT. The CDR3 spells CASSLQGYEQYF. For the CDR3, the DNA is TGTGCCAGCAGCCTACAGGGCTACGAGCAGTACTTC.

The gene calls are TRBV27 and TRBJ2-7; perhaps TRBD2 as D (7 bases). Between the trimmed V and J ends, which lost 4 bases and 4 bases, there was a span of 17 bases. This CDR3 region has 15 residues. Germline V gene data show CDR1 as MNHEY and CDR2 as SMNVEV (reference sequence). CDR3 amino acids: CASSWGASGHYEQYF. The CDR3 region has the DNA TGTGCCAGCAGTTGGGGGGCTAGCGGACATTACGAGCAGTACTTC.

This clone was counted a few times. The chain employs TRBV28 and TRBJ1-1; 7 bases are a match to TRBD1. J gave up 6 bases and V 6 bases, and 16 bases lay outside the gene matches. This CDR3 has 16 amino acids. Germline-derived CDR1 and CDR2 are MDHEN and SYDVKM. In DNA, the CDR3 is TGTGCCAGCAGGCGAACAGGGGCGACGGGGTGGGCTGAAGCTTTCTTT. It codes for CASRRTGATGWAEAFF.

CDR3 residues: CASGRTGGGYTF. CDR3 nucleotides: TGTGCCAGCGGAAGGACAGGGGGAGGCTACACCTTC. The genes are TRBV28 and TRBJ1-2; 10 nucleotides agree with TRBD1. There are 12 residues in the CDR3. With 8 bases clipped from V and 8 bases from J, the junction kept 5 bases outside the gene matches. The germline V gene has CDR1 MDHEN and CDR2 SYDVKM.

V usage is TRBV5-5 and J usage is TRBJ2-1; D ambiguous. The CDR3 sequence is 14 residues long. Per the germline V gene, CDR1 is SGHKS and CDR2 is YYEKEE (reference sequence). Trimming took off 0 bases at V and 9 bases at J, with 13 bases between the two ends. For the CDR3, the DNA is TGTGCCAGCAGCTTGGAAGTGACATTAACTGAGCAGTTCTTC. Translating it yields CASSLEVTLTEQFF.

In nucleotides, the CDR3 is TGTGCCAGCAGTTTACACGTCAACTATGGCTACACCTTC. Translation gives CASSLHVNYGYTF. This sequence joins TRBV28 and TRBJ1-2; D is ambiguous. The CDR3 has 13 amino acids. Per the germline V gene, CDR1 is MDHEN and CDR2 is SYDVKM. V lost 2 bases, J lost 2 bases, and 6 bases lay in between.

The V and J genes are TRBV2 and TRBJ2-1, with 9 bases lining up with TRBD1. V was pared by 5 bases and J by 4 bases, with 6 bases of the junction left unmatched. Germline CDR1 and CDR2: SNHLY and FYNNEI. The CDR3 runs to 15 residues. The CDR3 region is CASSIGQGFYNEQFF. DNA of the CDR3: TGTGCCAGCAGTATAGGACAGGGGTTTTACAATGAGCAGTTCTTC.

The chain has TRBV9 and TRBJ2-1, with 11 bases that match TRBD2. With V trimmed by 3 bases and J by 3 bases, 2 bases remained unmatched. Germline V CDR1 and CDR2: SGDLS, YYNGEE. The CDR3 has 15 residues. CDR3 nucleotide sequence: TGTGCCAGCAGCGCGACTAGCGGGAACTACAATGAGCAGTTCTTC. Translating gives CASSATSGNYNEQFF.

The chain uses TRBV7-8 and TRBJ2-7, with a tentative D call TRBD2 (6 bases). The CDR3 spans 14 residues. From germline, CDR1 is SGHVS and CDR2 FQNEAQ. The germline V and J ends were trimmed by 3 bases and 0 bases, with 9 bases remaining between them. The CDR3: CASSFSGPSYEQYF. The CDR3 DNA reads as TGTGCCAGCAGCTTTAGCGGACCCTCCTACGAGCAGTACTTC.

The rearrangement joins TRBV30 to TRBJ2-3; possibly TRBD2 for D (6 bases). From germline, CDR1 is GTSNPN and CDR2 SVGIG (reference sequence). The length of the CDR3 is 13 residues. Trimming removed 0 bases at V and 6 bases at J, with 10 bases between. The CDR3 DNA follows: TGTGCCTGGAGTGTACCGGGAGCGGATACGCAGTATTTT. Residues: CAWSVPGADTQYF.

Points on this clone: The sample contains more than one DNA sequence encoding this CDR3. The chain links TRBV7-6 to TRBJ2-1; D is uncertain. The CDR3 is 16 amino acids. From germline, CDR1 is SGHVS and CDR2 FNYEAQ. V was clipped by 1 base and J by 0 bases, with 10 bases between them. CDR3 sequence (DNA): TGTGCCAGCAGCTTAGGACTTCCAAGCTCCTACAATGAGCAGTTCTTC. It encodes CASSLGLPSSYNEQFF.

This clone is medium-sized. Within the sample, other DNA sequences also encode this same CDR3. The rearrangement joins TRBV6-1 to TRBJ2-4; TRBD2 matches 10 bases. The V and J ends lost 4 bases and 6 bases, in that order; junction bases with no gene match: 6. The germline V gene encodes CDR1 MNHNS and CDR2 SASEGT. This CDR3 contains 15 residues. The CDR3 DNA reads TGTGCCAGCAGTGTGATAGCGGGAGGAGTAAACATTCAGTACTTC. Translated, it gives CASSVIAGGVNIQYF.